Following are 25 T cell receptor beta chains from one sample sequenced in a study of control samples from healthy donors and cancer patients. The data were produced by immunoSEQ multiplex PCR, yet TCRdb's version contains in-frame clones alone and is incomplete. The table has under 150,000 clones, 75% to 90% seen once; the top ten hold about 1.1%. The sample consisted of PBMCs. The receptors stem from a woman in her forties or fifties with colorectal cancer.

J is TRBJ2-7 and V is TRBV5-1, with 11 nucleotides matching TRBD2. Germline assignment: CDR1 SGHRS and CDR2 YFSETQ. This CDR3 is built from 16 residues. The V and J ends lost 5 bases and 4 bases, in that order; junction bases with no gene match: 11. This CDR3 is CASSLRGGLADYEQYF. The CDR3 coding sequence is TGCGCCAGCAGTTTAAGGGGGGGACTAGCGGATTACGAGCAGTACTTC.

This clone has just one count. The rearrangement uses TRBV5-4 and TRBJ2-2, with D tentatively TRBD1 or TRBD2 (5 bases each). Germline CDR1 is SGHNT and CDR2 is YYREEE (reference sequence). V lost 5 bases, J lost 5 bases, and 13 bases lay in between. The CDR3 consists of 14 residues. The DNA of the CDR3 is TGTGCCAGCAGTTGGGGCCCGGGAACCGGGGAGCTGTTTTTT. Translating it yields CASSWGPGTGELFF.

CDR3 nucleotides: TGTGCCAGCAGCCCCATTTCCGGGACTAGCGGACCGAGCTCCTACAATGAGCAGTTCTTC. Translating it yields CASSPISGTSGPSSYNEQFF. The J gene is TRBJ2-1, the V gene TRBV27, with 11 bases aligning to TRBD2. V trimming: 6 bases; J trimming: 0 bases; junction bases outside the gene matches: 16. The germline gives CDR1 MNHEY, CDR2 SMNVEV (reference sequence). The CDR3 spans 20 residues.

The CDR3, as DNA: TGTGCCAGCAGTACTCGACAGGCCTCGGTGGATACGCAGTATTTT. Amino acid sequence: CASSTRQASVDTQYF. The chain uses TRBV2 and TRBJ2-3, with D tentatively TRBD1 (6 bases). The CDR3 contains 15 residues. Trimming took 5 bases from V and 6 from J, leaving 18 bases between them. Germline V CDR1 and CDR2: SNHLY, FYNNEI.

The chain uses TRBV19 and TRBJ2-6, with 8 bases aligning to TRBD1. CDR3 length: 17 residues. Germline values: CDR1 LNHDA, CDR2 SQIVND (reference sequence). Germline trimming cut 3 bases from V and 3 bases from J; bases unmatched to any gene: 7. As DNA, the CDR3 is TGTGCCAGTAGTATGAGTCAGGGGGCTAGTGGGGCCAACGTCCTGACTTTC. Residues: CASSMSQGASGANVLTF.

This sequence joins TRBV4-1 and TRBJ2-5, with 7 bases lining up with TRBD2. The CDR3 covers 17 residues. The germline CDR1 and CDR2 sequences are MGHRA and YSYEKL. Unmatched junction bases numbered 11, after V lost 1 base and J lost 3 bases. The CDR3 DNA follows: TGCGCCAGCAGCCAAGGTCCCCCGGGGCTAGCGGAAGAGACCCAGTACTTC. It is translated as CASSQGPPGLAEETQYF.

The chain combines TRBV28 with TRBJ1-2; D is uncertain. The ends were cut back, 7 bases at V and 6 bases at J, with 15 bases in the middle. The CDR3 length is 13 residues. Germline V CDR1 and CDR2: MDHEN, SYDVKM. The CDR3 bases are TGTGCCAGCAATGAGGGAAGATGGGATGGCTACACCTTC. Amino acid sequence: CASNEGRWDGYTF.

V gene TRBV11-2 combines with J gene TRBJ2-5, with D possibly being TRBD1 (6 bases). V dropped 3 bases and J dropped 4 bases, with 9 bases sitting between them. CDR3 length: 13 residues. Per germline, CDR1 SGHAT and CDR2 FQNNGV. This CDR3 is CASSFGQRETQYF. The CDR3 region has the DNA TGTGCCAGCAGCTTCGGACAGCGAGAGACCCAGTACTTC. Looking up the rest from reference TRBV11-2 and TRBJ2-5 gives the full variable domain: EAGVAQSPRYKIIEKRQSVAFWCNPISGHATLYWYQQILGQGPKLLIQFQNNGVVDDSQLPKDRFSAERLKGVDSTLKIQPAKLEDSAVYLCASSFGQRETQYFGPGTRLLVL.

This clone was recorded only once. The chain combines TRBV5-1 with TRBJ2-3; either TRBD1 or TRBD2 may supply D (5 bases each). V lost 7 bases, J lost 0 bases, and 12 bases lay in between. The CDR3 is 14 amino acids. In germline, CDR1 is SGHRS, CDR2 YFSETQ. CDR3 DNA: TGCGCCAGCTCACTGGGACCCAGCACAGATACGCAGTATTTT. Translating gives CASSLGPSTDTQYF.

The chain employs TRBV5-1 and TRBJ1-4, with D perhaps matching TRBD1 (5 bases). The CDR3 contains 15 residues. V was clipped by 0 bases and J by 2 bases, with 8 bases between them. Per germline, CDR1 SGHRS and CDR2 YFSETQ. CDR3 sequence: CASSLGDWTNEKLFF. Written as DNA, the CDR3 is TGCGCCAGCAGCTTGGGGGACTGGACTAATGAAAAACTGTTTTTT.

The chain recombines TRBV11-3 with TRBJ2-5, with 7 bases matching TRBD2. Germline V gene data show CDR1 as SGHNT and CDR2 as YENEEA. The CDR3 runs to 17 residues. Losses at the gene ends were 5 bases for V and 3 bases for J; bases not matched to a gene: 15. CDR3 nucleotide sequence: TGTGCCAGCAGCATCGGCCGGGCGGGGGTACACAAAGAGACCCAGTACTTC. It yields the protein CASSIGRAGVHKETQYF.

This clone came up once. The chain joins TRBV2 to TRBJ1-3, with TRBD1 matching 7 bases. V was pared by 0 bases and J by 15 bases, with 5 bases of the junction left unmatched. The CDR3 is 12 amino acids. Germline CDR1 and CDR2: SNHLY and FYNNEI. The CDR3 is CASSEAGQLAYF. The DNA of the CDR3 is TGTGCCAGCAGTGAAGCGGGACAGTTAGCATATTTT. The variable domain in full, with the rest retrieved from reference TRBV2 and TRBJ1-3, is EPEVTQTPSHQVTQMGQEVILRCVPISNHLYFYWYRQILGQKVEFLVSFYNNEISEKSEIFDDQFSVERPDGSNFTLKIRSTKLEDSAMYFCASSEAGQLAYFGEGSWLTVV.

The chain joins TRBV28 to TRBJ2-6; D remains ambiguous. Trimming pared 10 bases from V and 1 base from J, leaving 11 bases between. Germline loops: CDR1 MDHEN, CDR2 SYDVKM. The CDR3 sequence is 14 residues long. The CDR3, as DNA: TGTGCCACAATAGCACGGTCTGGGGCCAACGTCCTGACTTTC. This sequence encodes CATIARSGANVLTF.

The chain recombines TRBV20-1 with TRBJ2-7, with D possibly TRBD1 on 6 matching bases. The CDR3 has 15 amino acids. The germline V gene has CDR1 DFQATT and CDR2 SNEGSKA (reference sequence). V dropped 3 bases and J dropped 3 bases, with 18 bases sitting between them. Here the CDR3 reads CSASSIWGRFYEQYF. The CDR3 region has the DNA TGCAGTGCTAGTTCTATCTGGGGGCGCTTCTACGAGCAGTACTTC.

This clone has only one observation. The same CDR3 also results from other DNA sequences found in this sample. The chain has TRBV2 and TRBJ1-4, with D unclear. V lost 1 base to trimming and J lost 8 bases, with 11 bases between them. The CDR3 has 14 amino acids. Germline CDR1 SNHLY, CDR2 FYNNEI. This chain's CDR3 is CASSEGKLMEKLFF. The CDR3 region has the DNA TGTGCCAGCAGTGAAGGGAAATTAATGGAAAAACTGTTTTTT.

This chain connects TRBV3-1 (or the pseudogene TRBV3-2) to TRBJ2-2; a weak D match, TRBD2 (5 bases). Deletions cut 8 bases from V and 4 bases from J, with 5 bases between. CDR1 is LGHDT, CDR2 YNNKEL, per germline (reference sequence). CDR3 size: 11 residues. The CDR3 is CASRGTGELFF. Written as DNA, the CDR3 is TGTGCCAGCCGGGGCACCGGGGAGCTGTTTTTT.

This sequence joins TRBV7-8 and TRBJ2-3, with D possibly matching TRBD2 (7 bases). The V gene lost 4 bases and the J gene lost 0 bases, with 14 bases spanning the gap. CDR1 is SGHVS, CDR2 FQNEAQ, per germline. The CDR3 sequence is 16 residues long. CDR3 protein: CASSSLRGGSTDTQYF. The CDR3 bases are TGTGCCAGCAGCTCCCTAAGGGGGGGAAGCACAGATACGCAGTATTTT.

This clone was recorded once. The rearrangement links TRBV5-5 to TRBJ1-5; tentative D call: TRBD1 (6 bases). Trimming took off 0 bases at V and 5 bases at J, with 15 bases between the two ends. Germline V gene data show CDR1 as SGHKS and CDR2 as YYEKEE (reference sequence). The length of the CDR3 is 16 residues. This CDR3 reads CASSLGPEGGYQPQHF. The CDR3 DNA is TGTGCCAGCAGCTTGGGACCGGAGGGGGGCTATCAGCCCCAGCATTTT. The whole variable domain, filled in from reference TRBV5-5 and TRBJ1-5, reads DAGVTQSPTHLIKTRGQQVTLRCSPISGHKSVSWYQQVLGQGPQFIFQYYEKEERGRGNFPDRFSARQFPNYSSELNVNALLLGDSALYLCASSLGPEGGYQPQHFGDGTRLSIL.

The V call is TRBV7-8, the J call TRBJ1-1; D remains unclear. This CDR3 is 15 amino acids long. The germline gives CDR1 SGHVS, CDR2 FQNEAQ. V gave up 2 bases and J gave up 0 bases, with 10 bases separating them. CDR3 loop: CASSLPGFMNTEAFF. The CDR3 DNA sequence: TGTGCCAGCAGCTTACCAGGCTTCATGAACACTGAAGCTTTCTTT.

As DNA, the CDR3 is TGCAGCGTTGCGAGATCTGGGGCCAACGTCCTGACTTTC. The encoded protein is CSVARSGANVLTF. This chain links TRBV29-1 with TRBJ2-6; D is ambiguous. CDR1 SQVTM and CDR2 ANQGSEA come from the germline V gene. This CDR3 region has 13 residues. The ends were cut back, 4 bases at V and 1 base at J, with 5 bases in the middle.

The chain employs TRBV28 and TRBJ2-2, with D unclear. This CDR3 region has 14 residues. CDR1 and CDR2 (germline): MDHEN, SYDVKM. V gave up 6 bases and J gave up 6 bases, with 14 bases separating them. The chain's CDR3 is CASSFIRAAGELFF. The CDR3 DNA reads as TGTGCCAGCAGCTTTATAAGGGCTGCCGGGGAGCTGTTTTTT.

The J gene is TRBJ2-2, the V gene TRBV7-9, with 7 positions matching TRBD1. CDR1 SEHNR and CDR2 FQNEAQ come from the germline V gene (reference sequence). There are 14 residues in the CDR3. V dropped 5 bases and J dropped 1; count of bases not matched to a gene: 1. The CDR3 sequence is CASSRQGNTGELFF. In DNA form, the CDR3 reads TGTGCCAGCAGCAGACAGGGGAACACCGGGGAGCTGTTTTTT.

The J gene is TRBJ2-7, the V gene TRBV18; TRBD1 might be the D (6 bases). Germline lookup yields CDR1 KGHSH and CDR2 LQKENI. The CDR3 has 12 amino acids. The V end was cut by 5 bases, the J end by 6 bases, with 11 bases between. CDR3 residues: CASSSQGPEQYF. CDR3 nucleotides: TGTGCCAGCTCATCCCAGGGGCCCGAGCAGTACTTC.

The rearrangement joins TRBV6-5 to TRBJ1-1, with D perhaps matching TRBD1 (6 bases). CDR1 and CDR2 (germline): MNHEY, SVGAGI. CDR3 length: 13 residues. Trimming removed 7 bases from V and 7 bases from J, with 16 bases in between. CDR3 protein: CASMLRGAVEAFF. CDR3 in DNA: TGTGCCAGCATGCTCCGGGGGGCCGTTGAAGCTTTCTTT.

The rearrangement links TRBV27 to TRBJ1-3, with a tentative D call TRBD1 (5 bases). Germline loops: CDR1 MNHEY, CDR2 SMNVEV (reference sequence). CDR3 length: 14 amino acids. With 5 bases removed from V and 5 bases from J, the gap between germline ends came to 13 bases. CDR3 DNA: TGTGCCAGCAGTACATCGGGACGGCGAAACACCATATATTTT. As protein: CASSTSGRRNTIYF.